This T cell receptor (beta chain) was sequenced for a study of T cells in Graves' hyperthyroidism and ophthalmopathy. Absence of ophthalmopathy progression within 18 months defined stable Graves' hyperthyroidism. Newly diagnosed patients aged 18 to 65 had hyperthyroidism of under 2 months' duration. PBMCs came from 7.5 to 10 ml fresh peripheral blood. RNA transcripts served as the template for amplifying TCR beta CDR3 regions. HTBI primers were the set used in a first-round RT-PCR of the TCR CDR3. TCRdb reprocessed the multiplex PCR reads via MiXCR and lists one record per CDR3 protein. This table has roughly 630,000 distinct CDR3 sequences, 15% to 18% appearing once. Germline-derived CDR1 and CDR2 are GTSNPN and SVGIG (reference sequence). The CDR3 totals 14 residues. V lost 1 base, J lost 1 base, and 4 bases stayed unmatched. This clonotype showed up many times.

The clonotype was recovered from a woman aged 30 to 39 with Graves' hyperthyroidism. The chain carries TRBV30 and TRBJ2-7; 7 bases are a match to TRBD2. Input material: blood. CDR3 amino acids: CAWSGASGSYEQYF. CDR3 nucleotides: TGTGCCTGGAGTGGGGCTAGCGGTTCCTACGAGCAGTACTTC. The whole variable domain, remainder taken from reference TRBV30 and TRBJ2-7, is SQTIHQWPATLVQPVGSPLSLECTVEGTSNPNLYWYRQAAGRGLQLLFYSVGIGQISSEVPQNLSASRPQDRQFILSSKKLLLSDSGFYLCAWSGASGSYEQYFGPGTRLTVT.